Shown below are 3 T cell receptor beta chains from a single sample sequenced in a study of T cell responses to AZD1222 COVID-19 vaccine. Profiled with immunoSEQ multiplex PCR; TCRdb holds only in-frame clones, not every one. Among 85,000 to 130,000 clones, around nine tenths were seen once, and the ten largest hold approximately 16%. The sequencing used peripheral blood, collected on day 0 of AZD1222 vaccination. The receptors originated from an adult in good health.

This CDR3 is CAWSVKGLNTEAFF. The CDR3, as DNA: TGTGCCTGGAGTGTAAAGGGGTTGAACACTGAAGCTTTCTTT. V is TRBV30 and J is TRBJ1-1; possible D gene TRBD1, 5 bases. This CDR3 contains 14 residues. Looked up from germline, CDR1 is GTSNPN and CDR2 is SVGIG (reference sequence). Trimming took 0 bases from V and 0 from J, leaving 8 bases between them.

The gene calls are TRBV12-3 or TRBV12-4 and TRBJ2-3; tentative D call: TRBD1 (6 bases). Trimming pared 10 bases from V and 4 bases from J, leaving 12 bases between. The CDR3 consists of 12 residues. The CDR3 nucleotides are TGTGCCACCACTGGGGGCGCAGATACGCAGTATTTT. Its protein product is CATTGGADTQYF.

The chain combines TRBV5-1 with TRBJ1-3; TRBD1 agrees at 9 bases. This CDR3 comprises 15 residues. The ends lost 6 bases at V and 3 bases at J; junction bases unmatched: 7. Germline CDR1 SGHRS, CDR2 YFSETQ. CDR3 DNA: TGCGCCAGCACCAGGGACAGGGCGCGTGGAAACACCATATATTTT. Encoded protein: CASTRDRARGNTIYF.